The clone carrying this TCR beta chain came up a few times. This CDR3 is built from 15 residues. The V gene lost 0 bases and the J gene lost 0 bases, with 7 bases spanning the gap. Germline CDR1 reads MNHEY; CDR2 reads SVGAGI. This sample is drawn from a study of shared clonotypes between healthy human individuals. Overall study context: Those who served as donors were two women and a few men between the ages of 18 and 49.

At deep level, the assay was performed. Unsorted PBMC samples were amplified in replicate PCRs containing roughly 300 ng DNA, some 30,000 T cell genomes. Produced via immunoSEQ multiplex PCR; TCRdb's table is partial and in-frame only. Of 450,000 to 500,000 clones listed, over 70% were seen once; the top ten hold more than 9.5%. The donor cohort consisted entirely of Caucasian adults residing in Nashville, Tennessee. The V and J genes are TRBV6-5 and TRBJ2-3; no clear D gene. The clonotype comes from a woman in her thirties or forties in good health. Some clones in this sample may be carry-over from other donors' samples. Input material: PBMCs. As DNA, the CDR3 is TGTGCCAGCAGTTACTCTTGGTCTAGCACAGATACGCAGTATTTT. Its translation is CASSYSWSSTDTQYF.